This T cell receptor beta chain was documented in a study of blood T cells in healthy people across ages. A J-beta primer mix and a sample-barcoded 5' primer were used in a second PCR of roughly 6 to 11 cycles. TCRdb re-analysed the 5' RACE reads in MiXCR, keeping a single row per CDR3 protein. The sample lists more than 800,000 distinct CDR3 sequences, 35% to 50% occurring once. The CDR3 consists of 14 residues. V was trimmed by 7 bases and J by 5 bases, leaving 20 bases between them. CDR1 and CDR2 (germline): SQVTM, ANQGSEA. Each donor gave approximately 9.7 milliliters of peripheral blood. Study-wide points: Considered underestimates were the diversity estimates obtained from one million T cells.

A remark on this clonotype: Its target is unknown.

The sequence was collected from a woman aged 60-75 years in good health. The sample comprised blood. The chain links TRBV29-1 to TRBJ1-1, with D perhaps TRBD1 (5 bases). In DNA form, the CDR3 reads TGCAGCGCGCGTATGGTAGGGACGCGGACTGAAGCTTTCTTT. Its protein is CSARMVGTRTEAFF.